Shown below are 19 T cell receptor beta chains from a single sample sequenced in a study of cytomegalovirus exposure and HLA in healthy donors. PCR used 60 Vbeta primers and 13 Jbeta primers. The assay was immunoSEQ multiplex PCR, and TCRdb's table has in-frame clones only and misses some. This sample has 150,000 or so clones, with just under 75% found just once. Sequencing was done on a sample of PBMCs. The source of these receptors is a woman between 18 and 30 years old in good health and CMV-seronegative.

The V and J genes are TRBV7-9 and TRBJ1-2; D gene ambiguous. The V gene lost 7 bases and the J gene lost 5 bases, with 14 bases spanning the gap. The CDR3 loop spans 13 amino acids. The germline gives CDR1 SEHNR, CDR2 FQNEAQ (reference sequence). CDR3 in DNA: TGTGCCAGCACCCCGGTGGGGAGGTATGGCTACACCTTC. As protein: CASTPVGRYGYTF.

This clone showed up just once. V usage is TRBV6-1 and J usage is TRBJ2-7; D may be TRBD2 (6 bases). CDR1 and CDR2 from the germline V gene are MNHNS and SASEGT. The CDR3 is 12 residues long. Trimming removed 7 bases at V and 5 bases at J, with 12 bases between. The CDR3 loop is CASKRERNEQYV. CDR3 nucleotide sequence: TGTGCCAGCAAACGGGAGCGGAACGAGCAGTACGTC.

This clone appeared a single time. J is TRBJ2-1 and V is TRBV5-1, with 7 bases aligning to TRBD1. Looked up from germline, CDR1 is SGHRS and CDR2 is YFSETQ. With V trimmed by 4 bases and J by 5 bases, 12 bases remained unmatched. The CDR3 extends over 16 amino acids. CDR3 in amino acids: CASSKGQDPINNEQFF. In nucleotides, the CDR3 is TGCGCCAGCAGCAAAGGACAGGACCCTATCAACAATGAGCAGTTCTTC.

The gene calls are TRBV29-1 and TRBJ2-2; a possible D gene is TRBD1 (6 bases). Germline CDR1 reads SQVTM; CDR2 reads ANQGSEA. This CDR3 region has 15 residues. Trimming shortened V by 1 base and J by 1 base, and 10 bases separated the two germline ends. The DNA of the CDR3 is TGCAGCGTTGAAGGACAGGAGCTGAACACCGGGGAGCTGTTTTTT. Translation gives CSVEGQELNTGELFF.

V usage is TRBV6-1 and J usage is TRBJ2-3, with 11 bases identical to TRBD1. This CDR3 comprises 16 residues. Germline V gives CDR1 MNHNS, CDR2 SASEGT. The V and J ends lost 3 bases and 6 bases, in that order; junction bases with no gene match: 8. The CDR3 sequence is CASSDVGQGAGDTQYF. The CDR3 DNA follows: TGTGCCAGCAGTGACGTAGGACAGGGGGCAGGGGATACGCAGTATTTT.

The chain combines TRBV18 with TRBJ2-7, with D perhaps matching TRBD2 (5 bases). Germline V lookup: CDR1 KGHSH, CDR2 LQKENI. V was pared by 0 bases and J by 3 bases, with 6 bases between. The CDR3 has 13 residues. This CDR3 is CASSPPEGYEQYF. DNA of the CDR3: TGTGCCAGCTCACCACCCGAGGGCTACGAGCAGTACTTC.

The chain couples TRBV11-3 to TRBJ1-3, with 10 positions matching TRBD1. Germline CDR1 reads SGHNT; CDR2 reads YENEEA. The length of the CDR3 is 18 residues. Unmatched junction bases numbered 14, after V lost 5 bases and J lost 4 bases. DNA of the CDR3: TGTGCCAGCAGCCCGCCCACCCAGGGACAGGGGACCGGAAACACCATATATTTT. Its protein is CASSPPTQGQGTGNTIYF. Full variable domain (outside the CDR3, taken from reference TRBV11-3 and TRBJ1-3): EAGVVQSPRYKIIEKKQPVAFWCNPISGHNTLYWYLQNLGQGPELLIRYENEEAVDDSQLPKDRFSAERLKGVDSTLKIQPAELGDSAVYLCASSPPTQGQGTGNTIYFGEGSWLTVV.

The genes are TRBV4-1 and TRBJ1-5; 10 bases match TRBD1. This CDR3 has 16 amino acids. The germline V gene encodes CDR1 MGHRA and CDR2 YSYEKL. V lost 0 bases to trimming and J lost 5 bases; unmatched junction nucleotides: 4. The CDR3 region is CASSQDRDRGHQPQHF. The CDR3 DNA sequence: TGCGCCAGCAGCCAAGACAGAGACAGGGGGCATCAGCCCCAGCATTTT.

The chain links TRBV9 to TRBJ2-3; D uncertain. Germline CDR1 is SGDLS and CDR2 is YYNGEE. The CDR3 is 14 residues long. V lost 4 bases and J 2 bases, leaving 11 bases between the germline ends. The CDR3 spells CASSRRGVTDTQYF. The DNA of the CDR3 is TGTGCCAGCAGCCGTAGAGGTGTCACAGATACGCAGTATTTT.

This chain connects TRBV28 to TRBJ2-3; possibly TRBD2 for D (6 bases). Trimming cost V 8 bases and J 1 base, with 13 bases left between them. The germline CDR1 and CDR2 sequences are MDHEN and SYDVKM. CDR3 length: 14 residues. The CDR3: CASGWGVGTDTQYF. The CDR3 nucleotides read TGTGCCAGCGGGTGGGGGGTAGGCACAGATACGCAGTATTTT.

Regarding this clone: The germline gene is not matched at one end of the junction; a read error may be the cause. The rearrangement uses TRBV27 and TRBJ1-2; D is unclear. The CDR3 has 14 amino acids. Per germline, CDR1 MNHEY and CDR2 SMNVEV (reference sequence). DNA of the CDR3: TGTGCCAGCAGTTTATCGGTTCATTTGGGCGTTTTAGCCTTC. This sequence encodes CASSLSVHLGVLAF.

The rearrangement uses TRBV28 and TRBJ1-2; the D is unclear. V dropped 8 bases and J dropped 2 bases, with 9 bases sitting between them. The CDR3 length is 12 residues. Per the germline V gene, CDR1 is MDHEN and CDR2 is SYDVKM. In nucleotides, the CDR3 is TGTGCCAGCGTGGGCGCGAACTATGGCTACACCTTC. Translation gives CASVGANYGYTF.

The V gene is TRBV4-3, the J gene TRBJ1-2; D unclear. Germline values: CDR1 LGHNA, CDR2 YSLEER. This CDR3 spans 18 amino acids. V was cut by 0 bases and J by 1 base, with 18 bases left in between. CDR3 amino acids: CASSQDFGEGAVNYGYTF. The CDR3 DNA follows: TGCGCCAGCAGCCAAGATTTCGGGGAGGGCGCCGTTAACTATGGCTACACCTTC.

For the CDR3, the DNA is TGTGCCAGCAGTTACTTTGGGGGCTGGGATAATTCACCCCTCCACTTT. Protein sequence: CASSYFGGWDNSPLHF. This chain connects TRBV6-5 to TRBJ1-6, with a weak D call TRBD1 (6 bases). The CDR3 extends over 16 amino acids. V lost 1 base and J lost 5, with 12 bases in between. The germline CDR1 and CDR2 sequences are MNHEY and SVGAGI.

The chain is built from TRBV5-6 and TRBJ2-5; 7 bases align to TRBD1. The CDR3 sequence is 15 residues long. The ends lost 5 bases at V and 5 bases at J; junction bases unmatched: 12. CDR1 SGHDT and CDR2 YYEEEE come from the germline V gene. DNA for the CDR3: TGTGCCAGCAGTCGACAGGGCCAATCGGGGGAGACCCAGTACTTC. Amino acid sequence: CASSRQGQSGETQYF.

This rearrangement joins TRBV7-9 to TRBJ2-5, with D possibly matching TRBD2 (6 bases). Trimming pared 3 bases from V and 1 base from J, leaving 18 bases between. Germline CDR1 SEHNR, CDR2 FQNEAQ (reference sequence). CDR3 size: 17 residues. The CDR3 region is CASSFNRGAGSQETQYF. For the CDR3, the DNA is TGTGCCAGCAGCTTTAACCGAGGGGCGGGGTCCCAAGAGACCCAGTACTTC.

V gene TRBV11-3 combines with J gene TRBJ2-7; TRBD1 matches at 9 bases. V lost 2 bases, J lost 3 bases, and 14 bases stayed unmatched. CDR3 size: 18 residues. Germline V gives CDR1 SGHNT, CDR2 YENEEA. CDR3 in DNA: TGTGCCAGCAGCTTAAACCGTCCCGGGACAGGGTATGACTACGAGCAGTACGTC. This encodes CASSLNRPGTGYDYEQYV.

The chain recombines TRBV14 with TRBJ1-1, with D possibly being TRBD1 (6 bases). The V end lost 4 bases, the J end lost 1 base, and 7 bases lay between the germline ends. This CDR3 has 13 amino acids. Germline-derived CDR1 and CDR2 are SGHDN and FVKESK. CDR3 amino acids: CASSRTANTEAFF. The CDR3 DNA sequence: TGTGCCAGCAGCCGGACAGCGAACACTGAAGCTTTCTTT.

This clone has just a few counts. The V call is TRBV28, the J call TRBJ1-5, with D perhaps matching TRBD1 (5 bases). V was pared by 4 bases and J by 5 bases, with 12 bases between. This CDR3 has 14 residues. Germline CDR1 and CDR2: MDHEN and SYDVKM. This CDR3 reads CASSSPGVYQPQHF. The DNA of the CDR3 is TGTGCCAGCAGTTCCCCGGGGGTATATCAGCCCCAGCATTTT. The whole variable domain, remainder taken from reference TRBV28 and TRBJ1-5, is DVKVTQSSRYLVKRTGEKVFLECVQDMDHENMFWYRQDPGLGLRLIYFSYDVKMKEKGDIPEGYSVSREKKERFSLILESASTNQTSMYLCASSSPGVYQPQHFGDGTRLSIL.